One and the same sample provided the 8 T cell receptor beta chains below, sequenced in a study of CD8+ T cells in alopecia areata. Following RNA extraction, reverse transcription yielded cDNA that acted as the sequencing template. The method was immunoSEQ multiplex PCR; TCRdb's version includes in-frame clones alone and lacks a portion of them. The sample has about 120,000 clones, 35% to 40% seen once. The source material was CD4+ T cells sorted from blood. All receptors derive from a human donor with alopecia areata.

This clone turned up a few times. The chain employs TRBV7-9 and TRBJ2-3; 8 bases are shared with TRBD1. The junction had 4 bases not matched to a gene; V was cut back by 2 bases and J by 9 bases. Germline CDR1 SEHNR, CDR2 FQNEAQ (reference sequence). The CDR3 has 13 residues. The CDR3 DNA sequence: TGTGCCAGCAGCTTAAACGGACAGGGCACGCAGTATTTT. This encodes CASSLNGQGTQYF.

The chain links TRBV6-1 to TRBJ2-1; D possibly corresponds to TRBD1 (6 bases). This CDR3 contains 17 residues. Trimming stripped 2 bases from V and 6 bases from J, with 20 bases between. Germline CDR1 and CDR2: MNHNS and SASEGT. The chain's CDR3 is CASSENRRQARGNEQFF. In DNA form, the CDR3 reads TGTGCCAGCAGTGAAAACCGGCGACAGGCCAGGGGCAATGAGCAGTTCTTC.

This clone was observed a few times. The chain joins TRBV5-1 to TRBJ2-3; 7 positions agree with TRBD1. Germline CDR1 and CDR2: SGHRS and YFSETQ. CDR3 length: 15 residues. After removal of 4 bases from V and 4 bases from J, the junction contained 9 bases not matched to a gene. The CDR3 bases are TGCGCCAGCAGCACCCACAGGGGAACCGCAGATACGCAGTATTTT. Translated, it gives CASSTHRGTADTQYF.

The rearrangement uses TRBV28 and TRBJ1-2, with D uncertain. The CDR3 extends over 13 amino acids. The germline V and J ends were trimmed by 10 bases and 4 bases, with 16 bases remaining between them. Germline loops: CDR1 MDHEN, CDR2 SYDVKM. The CDR3 sequence: CATRSIQFYGYTF. CDR3 DNA: TGTGCCACTCGGAGCATCCAATTCTATGGCTACACCTTC.

This sequence joins TRBV30 and TRBJ2-5; tentatively, D is TRBD1 or TRBD2 (5 bases each). V lost 6 bases and J lost 1, with 12 bases in between. The CDR3 consists of 13 residues. Germline V gives CDR1 GTSNPN, CDR2 SVGIG (reference sequence). CDR3 DNA: TGTGCCTGCCCGGGACCTTCCCAAGAGACCCAGTACTTC. Protein product: CACPGPSQETQYF.

In its sample, this clone was seen a few times. The chain is built from TRBV30 and TRBJ2-7; perhaps D is TRBD1 or TRBD2 (5 bases each). The V gene's germline CDR1 is GTSNPN and CDR2 SVGIG (reference sequence). The CDR3 has 13 residues. V lost 4 bases, J lost 10 bases, and 20 bases lay in between. The DNA of the CDR3 is TGTGCCTGGAAAACCGGGACGGATACTACACAGTACTTC. Its protein is CAWKTGTDTTQYF.

The genes are TRBV7-2 and TRBJ1-2; 7 bases map to TRBD1. This CDR3 region has 15 residues. Germline V gives CDR1 SGHTA, CDR2 FQGNSA. The trim removed 5 bases at V and 2 bases at J, leaving 8 bases unmatched. CDR3 sequence reads: CASSPPGQENYGYTF. The DNA of the CDR3 is TGTGCCAGCAGCCCGCCTGGACAGGAGAACTATGGCTACACCTTC.

This rearrangement joins TRBV30 to TRBJ1-1; D not certain. V lost 0 bases and J lost 7, with 9 bases in between. The CDR3 length is 12 residues. Germline V lookup: CDR1 GTSNPN, CDR2 SVGIG (reference sequence). The CDR3 here is CAWSVGLVEAFF. The CDR3 nucleotides read TGTGCCTGGAGTGTAGGTTTGGTTGAAGCTTTCTTT.